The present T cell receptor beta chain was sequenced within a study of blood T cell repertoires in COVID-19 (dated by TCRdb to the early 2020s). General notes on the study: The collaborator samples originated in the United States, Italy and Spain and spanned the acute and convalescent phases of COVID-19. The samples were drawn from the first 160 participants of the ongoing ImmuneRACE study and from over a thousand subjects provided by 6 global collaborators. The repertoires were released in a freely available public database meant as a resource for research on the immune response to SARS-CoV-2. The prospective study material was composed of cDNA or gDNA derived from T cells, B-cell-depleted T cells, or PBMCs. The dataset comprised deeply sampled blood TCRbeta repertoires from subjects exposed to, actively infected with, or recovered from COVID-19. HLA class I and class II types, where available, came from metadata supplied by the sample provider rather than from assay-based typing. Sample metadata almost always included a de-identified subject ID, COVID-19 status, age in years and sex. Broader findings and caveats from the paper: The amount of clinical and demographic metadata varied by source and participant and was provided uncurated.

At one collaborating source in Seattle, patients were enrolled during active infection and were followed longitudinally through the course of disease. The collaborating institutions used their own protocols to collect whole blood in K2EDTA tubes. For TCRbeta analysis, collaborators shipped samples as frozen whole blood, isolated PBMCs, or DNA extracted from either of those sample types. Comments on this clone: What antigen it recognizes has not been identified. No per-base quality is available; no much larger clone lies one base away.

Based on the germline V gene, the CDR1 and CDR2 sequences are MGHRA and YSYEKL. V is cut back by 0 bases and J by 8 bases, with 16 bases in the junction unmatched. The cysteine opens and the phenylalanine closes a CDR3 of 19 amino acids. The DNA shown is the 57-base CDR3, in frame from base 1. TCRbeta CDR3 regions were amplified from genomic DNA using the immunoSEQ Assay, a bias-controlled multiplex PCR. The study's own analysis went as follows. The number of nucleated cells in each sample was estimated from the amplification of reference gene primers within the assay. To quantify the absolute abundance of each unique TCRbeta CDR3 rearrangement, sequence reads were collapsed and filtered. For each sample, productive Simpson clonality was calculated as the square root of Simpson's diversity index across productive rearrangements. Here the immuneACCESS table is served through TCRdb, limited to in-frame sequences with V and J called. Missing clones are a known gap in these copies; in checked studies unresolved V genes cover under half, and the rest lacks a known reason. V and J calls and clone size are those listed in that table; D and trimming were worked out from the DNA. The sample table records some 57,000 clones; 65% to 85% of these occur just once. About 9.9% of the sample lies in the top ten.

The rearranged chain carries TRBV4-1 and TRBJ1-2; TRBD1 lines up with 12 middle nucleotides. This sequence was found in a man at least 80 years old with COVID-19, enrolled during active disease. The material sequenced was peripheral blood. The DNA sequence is TGCGCCAGCAGCCAAGATAGGTTTGGGGACAGGGGGCCCTTGGAGGGCTACACCTTC. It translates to CASSQDRFGDRGPLEGYTF.